This record looks at one T cell receptor beta chain sequence and its context. Germline CDR1 reads MNHEY; CDR2 reads SVGAGI. CDR3 length equals 16 residues. V was pared by 0 bases and J by 4 bases, with 12 bases between. Data came from immunoSEQ multiplex PCR; TCRdb stores just in-frame clones and leaves some out. The sample holds fewer than 95,000 clones, 84% seen once. The data are from a study of PD-L1 blockade in urothelial cancer. In the study overall: Males with urothelial cancer arising in the bladder constituted most of the 29 patients.

The time point is: pretreatment peripheral blood. The V call is TRBV6-5, the J call TRBJ2-2; possibly TRBD1 for D (5 bases). Sequenced material: PBMCs, taken around atezolizumab (anti-PD-L1) treatment. The sequence derives from a man between 60 and 70 years old with urothelial cancer. CDR3 amino acids: CASSYSINQGTGELFF. CDR3 sequence (DNA): TGTGCCAGCAGTTACTCGATTAACCAGGGCACCGGGGAGCTGTTTTTT.